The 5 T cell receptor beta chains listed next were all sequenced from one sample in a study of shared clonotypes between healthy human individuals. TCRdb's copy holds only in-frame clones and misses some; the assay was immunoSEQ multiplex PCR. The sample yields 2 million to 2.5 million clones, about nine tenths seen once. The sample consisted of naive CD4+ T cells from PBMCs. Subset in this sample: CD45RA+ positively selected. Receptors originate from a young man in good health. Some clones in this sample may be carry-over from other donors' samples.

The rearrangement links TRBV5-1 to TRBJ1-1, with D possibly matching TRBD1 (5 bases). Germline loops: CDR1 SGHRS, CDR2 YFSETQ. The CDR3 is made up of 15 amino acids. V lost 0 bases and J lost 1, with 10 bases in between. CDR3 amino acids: CASSLGTGPNTEAFF. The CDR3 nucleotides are TGCGCCAGCAGCTTGGGAACGGGGCCGAACACTGAAGCTTTCTTT.

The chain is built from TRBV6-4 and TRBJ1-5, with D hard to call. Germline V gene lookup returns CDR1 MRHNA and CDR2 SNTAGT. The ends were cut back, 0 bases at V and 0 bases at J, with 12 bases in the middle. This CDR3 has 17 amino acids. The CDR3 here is CASSDSLPRDSNQPQHF. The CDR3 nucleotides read TGTGCCAGCAGTGACTCGCTCCCCCGGGATAGCAATCAGCCCCAGCATTTT.

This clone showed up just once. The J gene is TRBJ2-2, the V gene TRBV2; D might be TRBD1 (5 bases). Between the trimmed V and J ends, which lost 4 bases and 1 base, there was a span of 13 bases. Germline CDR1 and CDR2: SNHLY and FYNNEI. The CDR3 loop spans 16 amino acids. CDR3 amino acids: CASSAQGRLNTGELFF. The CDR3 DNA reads TGTGCCAGCAGTGCGCAGGGCCGATTGAACACCGGGGAGCTGTTTTTT.

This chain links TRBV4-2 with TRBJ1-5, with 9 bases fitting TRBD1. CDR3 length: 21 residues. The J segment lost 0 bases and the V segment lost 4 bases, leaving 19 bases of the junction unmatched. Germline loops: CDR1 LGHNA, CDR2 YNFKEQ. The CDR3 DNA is TGTGCCAGCAGCCCTCCCATTCGGGACAGGGTAAACTGGGGTAGCAATCAGCCCCAGCATTTT. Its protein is CASSPPIRDRVNWGSNQPQHF.

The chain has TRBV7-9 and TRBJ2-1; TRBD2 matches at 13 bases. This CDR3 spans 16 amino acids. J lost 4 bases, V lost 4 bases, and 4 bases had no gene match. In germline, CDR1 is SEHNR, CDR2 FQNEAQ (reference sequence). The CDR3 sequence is CASSSGTSGKYNEQFF. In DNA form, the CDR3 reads TGTGCCAGCAGCTCGGGGACTAGCGGGAAATACAATGAGCAGTTCTTC.